This T cell receptor beta chain comes out of a study of shared clonotypes between healthy human individuals. Study-level results: In a handful of donors, around 4.8% of naive CD4 clonotypes appeared in common.

This clone has just one count. Its antigen is unknown. Naive CD8 populations comprised CD45RO-negative cells positively selected for CCR7, excluding terminally differentiated effector memory CD45RA+ cells. Replicate sorted-subset PCRs were loaded with 150 to 250 ng DNA, roughly 33,000 T cell genomes. Sequencing used immunoSEQ multiplex PCR; TCRdb keeps in-frame clones, though not all of them. Here the sample spans millions of clones, about 95% being singletons. The CDR3 loop spans 11 amino acids. Germline CDR1 and CDR2: SNHLY and FYNNEI. Trimming removed 0 bases from V and 7 bases from J, with 4 bases in between.

Sequenced sample: naive CD8+ T cells sorted from blood. The sequence derives from a man between 18 and 29 years old in good health. The V call is TRBV2, the J call TRBJ2-7; D uncertain. The CDR3 coding sequence is TGTGCCAGCAGTGAAGCGCAAGAGCAGTACTTC. It yields the protein CASSEAQEQYF.